A selection of T cell receptor beta chains follows, all from one sample in a study of identifying expanded T cells in peripheral blood. This table comes from immunoSEQ multiplex PCR, and its TCRdb copy is limited to in-frame clones, with some not included. Among 45,000 to 60,000 clones listed, about 85% were seen once. Specimen: blood. Receptor source: a person aged 18 to 69 in good health. The CDR3 runs from the conserved cysteine through the conserved F or W. A D gene is named only where the DNA matches it firmly. Size is stated for part of the rows, as once, few or many counts, or as a class when the clone is expanded.

J: TRBJ2-5
D: TRBD1
size: -
V: TRBV18
CDR3: CASSRRTGGGETQYF
DNA: TGTGCCAGCTCTCGAAGGACAGGGGGCGGTGAGACCCAGTACTTC

J: TRBJ2-2
D: TRBD2
size: -
V: TRBV9
CDR3: CASSVEQKLAGGLDTGELFF
DNA: TGTGCCAGCAGCGTCGAACAGAAGTTAGCGGGGGGCTTGGACACCGGGGAGCTGTTTTTT

J: TRBJ2-6
D: -
size: -
V: TRBV25-1
CDR3: CASSEYNPRDSGANVLTF
DNA: TGTGCCAGCAGTGAATATAACCCCAGGGACTCTGGGGCCAACGTCCTGACTTTC

J: TRBJ2-3
D: -
size: -
V: TRBV18
CDR3: CASSPKGSSTDTQYF
DNA: TGTGCCAGCTCCCCTAAGGGGAGTAGCACAGATACGCAGTATTTT

J: TRBJ2-2
D: -
size: -
V: TRBV10-2
CDR3: CASSVGPGELFF
DNA: TGCGCCAGCAGTGTAGGGCCGGGGGAGCTGTTTTTT

J: TRBJ2-3
D: TRBD1
size: -
V: TRBV6-6
CDR3: CASRRDRAEDTQYF
DNA: TGTGCCAGCAGAAGGGACAGGGCTGAAGATACGCAGTATTTT

J: TRBJ1-1
D: -
size: -
V: TRBV7-8
CDR3: CASSLGLQVGEAFF
DNA: TGTGCCAGCAGCCTTGGTCTTCAAGTGGGTGAAGCTTTCTTT

J: TRBJ2-1
D: -
size: -
V: TRBV7-9
CDR3: CASTTWGTSSYNEQFF
DNA: TGTGCCAGCACTACATGGGGTACCAGCTCCTACAATGAGCAGTTCTTC

J: TRBJ2-6
D: TRBD2
size: once
V: TRBV16
CDR3: CASSQDLGGRKAGANVLTF
DNA: TGTGCCAGCAGCCAAGATCTAGGCGGGAGGAAAGCTGGGGCCAACGTCCTGACTTTC

J: TRBJ2-1
D: TRBD2
size: -
V: TRBV27
CDR3: CASSLRGREGDEQFF
DNA: TGTGCCAGCAGTCTCCGGGGGAGGGAGGGCGATGAGCAGTTCTTC

J: TRBJ2-2
D: -
size: -
V: TRBV5-4
CDR3: CASSLGWEGTGELFF
DNA: TGTGCCAGCAGCTTGGGGTGGGAAGGGACCGGGGAGCTGTTTTTT

J: TRBJ1-3
D: -
size: -
V: TRBV7-9
CDR3: CASSGTGSAGNTIYF
DNA: TGTGCCAGCAGCGGGACGGGATCTGCAGGAAACACCATATATTTT

J: TRBJ1-1
D: -
size: -
V: TRBV7-6
CDR3: CASSRVGANTEAFF
DNA: TGTGCCAGCAGCCGCGTCGGAGCGAACACTGAAGCTTTCTTT

J: TRBJ1-2
D: -
size: -
V: TRBV6-1
CDR3: CASSEVARRGYTF
DNA: TGTGCCAGCAGTGAAGTGGCAAGGCGTGGCTACACCTTC

J: TRBJ1-6
D: -
size: -
V: TRBV11-2
CDR3: CASRLPGRTHSPLHF
DNA: TGTGCCAGCAGGCTTCCGGGCAGAACCCATTCACCCCTCCACTTT

J: TRBJ2-3
D: -
size: -
V: TRBV19
CDR3: CASSRGLADTQYF
DNA: TGTGCCAGTAGTAGGGGGCTGGCAGATACGCAGTATTTT

J: TRBJ1-4
D: -
size: -
V: TRBV9
CDR3: CASSSEGGREKLFF
DNA: TGTGCCAGCAGCTCAGAAGGGGGACGCGAAAAACTGTTTTTT

J: TRBJ2-7
D: -
size: -
V: TRBV5-1
CDR3: CASSLGSGWAYEQYF
DNA: TGCGCCAGCAGCTTGGGAAGCGGTTGGGCCTACGAGCAGTACTTC

J: TRBJ2-1
D: TRBD2
size: -
V: TRBV7-2
CDR3: CASSYGLGGSPEQFF
DNA: TGTGCCAGCAGCTATGGATTAGGCGGGAGCCCTGAGCAGTTCTTC

J: TRBJ1-4
D: -
size: -
V: TRBV11-3
CDR3: CASSLPLVGGEKLFF
DNA: TGTGCCAGCAGCTTACCACTGGTAGGCGGTGAAAAACTGTTTTTT

J: TRBJ2-5
D: -
size: few
V: TRBV7-2
CDR3: CASSSAGLGQETQYF
DNA: TGTGCCAGCAGCTCCGCCGGACTCGGCCAAGAGACCCAGTACTTC

J: TRBJ2-7
D: -
size: -
V: TRBV5-1
CDR3: CASSPDRLSYEQYF
DNA: TGCGCCAGCAGCCCAGACAGACTCTCCTACGAGCAGTACTTC

J: TRBJ2-3
D: TRBD2
size: -
V: TRBV5-1
CDR3: CASSALTSGSTDTQYF
DNA: TGCGCCAGCAGCGCTCTGACTAGCGGTAGCACAGATACGCAGTATTTT

J: TRBJ1-2
D: TRBD1
size: once
V: TRBV6-6
CDR3: CASRGTGGYGYTF
DNA: TGTGCCAGCAGAGGGACAGGCGGTTATGGCTACACCTTC

J: TRBJ1-2
D: -
size: many
V: TRBV7-9
CDR3: CASSLENSYGYTF
DNA: TGTGCCAGCAGCTTAGAGAACTCCTATGGCTACACCTTC

J: TRBJ1-1
D: TRBD1
size: -
V: TRBV6-4
CDR3: CASRDTSQGTEAFF
DNA: TGTGCCAGCAGGGACACCTCACAGGGGACTGAAGCTTTCTTT

J: TRBJ1-2
D: TRBD1
size: few
V: TRBV5-8
CDR3: CASSLATGLGGYTF
DNA: TGTGCCAGCAGCTTGGCGACAGGGCTAGGAGGCTACACCTTC

J: TRBJ2-2
D: -
size: -
V: TRBV5-1
CDR3: CASSLEWGFGELFF
DNA: TGCGCCAGCAGCTTGGAATGGGGGTTCGGGGAGCTGTTTTTT

J: TRBJ2-1
D: -
size: -
V: TRBV18
CDR3: CASSSQLGLNEQFF
DNA: TGTGCCAGCTCCTCTCAATTGGGCCTTAATGAGCAGTTCTTC

J: TRBJ2-1
D: TRBD1
size: -
V: TRBV5-1
CDR3: CASSRITGGNEQFF
DNA: TGCGCCAGCAGCCGAATAACAGGGGGCAATGAGCAGTTCTTC

J: TRBJ2-7
D: -
size: -
V: TRBV7-6
CDR3: CASSLGADSSYEQYF
DNA: TGTGCCAGCAGCTTAGGGGCGGACTCATCCTACGAGCAGTACTTC

J: TRBJ2-2
D: -
size: -
V: TRBV7-2
CDR3: CASSRDSANTGELFF
DNA: TGTGCCAGCAGCCGGGACTCCGCGAACACCGGGGAGCTGTTTTTT

J: TRBJ2-7
D: -
size: once
V: TRBV5-4
CDR3: CASSLDRSHEQYF
DNA: TGTGCCAGCAGCTTGGACAGGTCGCACGAGCAGTACTTC

J: TRBJ2-5
D: -
size: -
V: TRBV18
CDR3: CASSRNQAEETQYF
DNA: TGTGCCAGCTCACGAAACCAGGCAGAAGAGACCCAGTACTTC

J: TRBJ2-7
D: -
size: -
V: TRBV18
CDR3: CASSLLIADEQYF
DNA: TGTGCCAGCTCACTCCTAATCGCGGACGAGCAGTACTTC

J: TRBJ2-3
D: -
size: -
V: TRBV7-8
CDR3: CASSGRIDGADTQYF
DNA: TGTGCCAGCAGCGGAAGGATTGACGGGGCAGATACGCAGTATTTT

J: TRBJ1-4
D: -
size: -
V: TRBV5-4
CDR3: CASSSSGEKLFF
DNA: TGTGCCAGCAGCTCATCAGGGGAAAAACTGTTTTTT

J: TRBJ2-7
D: -
size: -
V: TRBV5-6
CDR3: CASSPPDVASGKEQYF
DNA: TGTGCCAGCAGCCCCCCGGACGTGGCTTCCGGGAAGGAGCAGTACTTC

J: TRBJ1-1
D: TRBD1
size: -
V: TRBV5-4
CDR3: CASSLAGEGAAEAFF
DNA: TGTGCCAGCAGCTTGGCCGGAGAGGGGGCGGCTGAAGCTTTCTTT

J: TRBJ2-3
D: -
size: -
V: TRBV9
CDR3: CASSVGVTDTQYF
DNA: TGTGCCAGCAGCGTAGGAGTCACAGATACGCAGTATTTT

J: TRBJ1-2
D: TRBD1
size: -
V: TRBV28
CDR3: CASSGAGTEYGYTF
DNA: TGTGCCAGCAGTGGAGCCGGGACAGAGTATGGCTACACCTTC

J: TRBJ1-2
D: TRBD1
size: -
V: TRBV29-1
CDR3: CSAIGQEPGYTF
DNA: TGCAGCGCGATCGGACAGGAGCCTGGCTACACCTTC

J: TRBJ1-5
D: -
size: -
V: TRBV29-1
CDR3: CSVVPGPSQPYNQPQHF
DNA: TGCAGCGTTGTGCCGGGTCCAAGTCAACCTTACAATCAGCCCCAGCATTTT

J: TRBJ1-1
D: -
size: -
V: TRBV30
CDR3: CAWTRGGTEAFF
DNA: TGTGCCTGGACGCGGGGTGGCACTGAAGCTTTCTTT

J: TRBJ1-6
D: TRBD1
size: -
V: TRBV15
CDR3: CATRQGNSPLHF
DNA: TGTGCCACCAGACAGGGGAATTCACCCCTCCACTTT

J: TRBJ1-6
D: -
size: -
V: TRBV21-1
CDR3: CASSKVESSYNSPLHF
DNA: TGTGCCAGCAGCAAAGTGGAGAGCTCCTATAATTCACCCCTCCACTTT

J: TRBJ1-2
D: -
size: -
V: TRBV5-6
CDR3: CASSLRGAAGYTF
DNA: TGTGCCAGCAGCTTGCGGGGGGCCGCTGGCTACACCTTC

J: TRBJ1-6
D: TRBD1
size: -
V: TRBV5-6
CDR3: CASSQQGFPNSPLHF
DNA: TGTGCCAGCAGTCAACAGGGGTTCCCCAATTCACCCCTCCACTTT

J: TRBJ1-5
D: TRBD1
size: once
V: TRBV19
CDR3: CASSSLPGGVDQPQHF
DNA: TGTGCCAGTAGTTCCCTACCAGGGGGTGTGGATCAGCCCCAGCATTTT

J: TRBJ2-1
D: TRBD2
size: -
V: TRBV6-1
CDR3: CASTPSGSYNEQFF
DNA: TGTGCCAGCACTCCTAGCGGCTCCTACAATGAGCAGTTCTTC

J: TRBJ2-3
D: -
size: -
V: TRBV10-1
CDR3: CASSANPPGSGTDTQYF
DNA: TGCGCCAGCAGTGCAAACCCTCCGGGGAGTGGCACAGATACGCAGTATTTT

J: TRBJ2-3
D: -
size: -
V: TRBV25-1
CDR3: CASSESGFTQYF
DNA: TGTGCCAGCAGTGAGTCAGGGTTTACGCAGTATTTT

J: TRBJ1-4
D: -
size: -
V: TRBV6-5
CDR3: CASSYSTEKLFF
DNA: TGTGCCAGCAGTTACTCGACCGAAAAACTGTTTTTT